Each of the 17 T cell receptor beta chains below was sequenced from the same sample in a study of OX40 agonist ivuxolimab in advanced cancers. Libraries were prepared by immunoSEQ multiplex PCR; TCRdb keeps only in-frame clonotypes and omits some of them. The sample consists of 65,000 to 80,000 clones, roughly 86% of them appearing once. This specimen was CD4+ or CD8+ T cells sorted from blood, taken in a trial of the OX40 agonist ivuxolimab. The receptors derive from an adult with an advanced solid tumor such as melanoma, head and neck, liver or kidney cancer.

V and J are TRBV30 and TRBJ1-6, with 10 bases that match TRBD1. Trimming took 6 bases from V and 10 from J; bases not matched to a gene: 18. The CDR3 covers 17 residues. Germline-derived CDR1 and CDR2 are GTSNPN and SVGIG (reference sequence). The CDR3 protein is CACKNGTGALSRSPLHF. The CDR3 DNA sequence: TGTGCCTGTAAAAACGGGACAGGGGCTCTTAGTAGATCACCCCTCCACTTT.

The chain has TRBV6-5 and TRBJ2-1; 8 nucleotides match TRBD2. Per the germline V gene, CDR1 is MNHEY and CDR2 is SVGAGI. With 6 bases clipped from V and 0 bases from J, the junction kept 4 bases outside the gene matches. The CDR3 runs to 15 residues. As DNA, the CDR3 is TGTGCCAGCAGCCGGGGGGGGGCCTCCTACAATGAGCAGTTCTTC. It is translated as CASSRGGASYNEQFF.

This chain joins TRBV18 and TRBJ2-3; 8 bases fit TRBD2. This CDR3 spans 15 amino acids. The V gene's germline CDR1 is KGHSH and CDR2 LQKENI. V gave up 5 bases and J gave up 5 bases; unmatched junction bases: 9. CDR3 loop: CASSWAGGPRDTQYF. In DNA form, the CDR3 reads TGTGCCAGCTCATGGGCGGGGGGCCCGAGAGATACGCAGTATTTT.

The V gene is TRBV10-1, the J gene TRBJ2-7, with 7 bases lining up with TRBD1. Germline-derived CDR1 and CDR2 are WNHNN and SYGVQD (reference sequence). The CDR3 sequence is 15 residues long. V shed 3 bases and J 7 bases; nucleotides not matched to a gene: 12. The CDR3 sequence: CASSDPDRALGEQYF. In DNA, the CDR3 is TGCGCCAGCAGTGACCCAGACAGGGCCCTAGGAGAGCAGTACTTC.

This chain connects TRBV5-1 to TRBJ2-2, with D possibly being TRBD2 (5 bases). The germline V gene encodes CDR1 SGHRS and CDR2 YFSETQ. V was clipped by 2 bases and J by 1 base, with 9 bases between them. The CDR3 is 15 amino acids. The CDR3, as DNA: TGCGCCAGCAGCTTTTATGGACTGAACACCGGGGAGCTGTTTTTT. Translating it yields CASSFYGLNTGELFF.

The chain joins TRBV19 to TRBJ2-5; D might be TRBD2 (5 bases). V was clipped by 0 bases and J by 1 base, with 9 bases between them. The germline CDR1 and CDR2 sequences are LNHDA and SQIVND (reference sequence). The CDR3 runs to 15 residues. CDR3 DNA sequence: TGTGCCAGTAGTATAGATTCGCGGGTCCAAGAGACCCAGTACTTC. This translates into CASSIDSRVQETQYF. The full variable domain, in which reference TRBV19 and TRBJ2-5 provide the parts outside the CDR3, is DGGITQSPKYLFRKEGQNVTLSCEQNLNHDAMYWYRQDPGQGLRLIYYSQIVNDFQKGDIAEGYSVSREKKESFPLTVTSAQKNPTAFYLCASSIDSRVQETQYFGPGTRLLVL.

This clone was found a few times. The J gene is TRBJ1-2, the V gene TRBV7-2, with a weak D call TRBD1 (5 bases). Trimming took 6 bases from V and 4 from J, leaving 12 bases between them. Germline V gene sequence: CDR1 SGHTA, CDR2 FQGNSA. CDR3 length: 13 residues. CDR3 protein: CASRTREIYGYTF. DNA of the CDR3: TGTGCCAGCAGGACCAGGGAGATCTATGGCTACACCTTC.

This clone was recorded once. The V call is TRBV7-2, the J call TRBJ2-7, with 10 bases identical to TRBD2. The CDR3 loop spans 16 amino acids. In germline, CDR1 is SGHTA, CDR2 FQGNSA. V shed 5 bases and J 5 bases; nucleotides not matched to a gene: 12. CDR3 nucleotide sequence: TGTGCCAGCAGCCCCTCGGTTGGTAGCGGGGGGAACGAGCAGTACTTC. Amino acid sequence: CASSPSVGSGGNEQYF.

This chain uses TRBV18 with TRBJ2-5; TRBD1 matches 8 bases. The CDR3 consists of 14 residues. Trimming removed 5 bases from V and 1 base from J; junction bases left unmatched: 3. Germline V gene data show CDR1 as KGHSH and CDR2 as LQKENI. DNA for the CDR3: TGTGCCAGCTCAGGAGGACAGGGCCAAGAGACCCAGTACTTC. It translates to CASSGGQGQETQYF.

The chain has TRBV7-8 and TRBJ1-5, with a weak D call TRBD1 (5 bases). The ends were cut back, 4 bases at V and 1 base at J, with 14 bases in the middle. The germline gives CDR1 SGHVS, CDR2 FQNEAQ. The CDR3 has 16 amino acids. This CDR3 reads CASSSLRRDSNQPQHF. The CDR3 nucleotides are TGTGCCAGCAGCTCCCTCCGGAGGGACAGCAATCAGCCCCAGCATTTT.

This rearrangement joins TRBV7-9 to TRBJ1-1, with D maybe TRBD1 (5 bases). The CDR3 has 12 residues. Germline V gene sequence: CDR1 SEHNR, CDR2 FQNEAQ (reference sequence). The germline V and J ends were trimmed by 5 bases and 9 bases, with 13 bases remaining between them. The CDR3 sequence is CASSQAGNQAFF. CDR3 coding DNA: TGTGCCAGCAGCCAGGCAGGGAACCAAGCTTTCTTT.

The CDR3 bases are TGTGCCAGCGGGTCTAGCGGGAACTTGGCGGGGTCATACAATGAGCAGTTCTTC. Its translation: CASGSSGNLAGSYNEQFF. This chain joins TRBV11-2 and TRBJ2-1; 9 bases agree with TRBD2. The junction had 18 bases not matched to a gene; V was cut back by 8 bases and J by 4 bases. In germline, CDR1 is SGHAT, CDR2 FQNNGV. CDR3 length equals 18 residues.

V is TRBV6-1 and J is TRBJ2-3; no clear D. CDR1 is MNHNS, CDR2 SASEGT, per germline. V was pared by 4 bases and J by 4 bases, with 9 bases between. The CDR3 runs 13 residues. The chain's CDR3 is CASSVYLADTQYF. The CDR3 bases are TGTGCCAGCAGTGTATACCTAGCAGATACGCAGTATTTT.

V usage is TRBV11-2 and J usage is TRBJ2-5; 9 bases fit TRBD2. V shed 1 base, J shed 0 bases, and the junction held 3 bases outside the gene matches. Germline V gene lookup returns CDR1 SGHAT and CDR2 FQNNGV. The length of the CDR3 is 16 residues. The chain's CDR3 is CASSLGGLANQETQYF. The CDR3 nucleotides are TGTGCCAGCAGCTTAGGTGGACTAGCGAACCAAGAGACCCAGTACTTC.

This clone was observed once. The chain carries TRBV6-1 and TRBJ2-7, with D tentatively TRBD1 (6 bases). V lost 11 bases and J lost 5, with 19 bases in between. Germline-derived CDR1 and CDR2 are MNHNS and SASEGT. The CDR3 contains 13 residues. The CDR3 bases are TGTGCCGTCAGAAACACAGGGACCCACGAGCAGTACTTC. Translating it yields CAVRNTGTHEQYF.

The chain joins TRBV29-1 to TRBJ2-5; 13 bases align to TRBD2. Per germline, CDR1 SQVTM and CDR2 ANQGSEA. CDR3 length equals 13 residues. V was clipped by 7 bases and J by 4 bases; unmatched bases: 3. The DNA for the CDR3 is TGCAGCGCCACTAGCGGGAGGGTAGAGACCCAGTACTTC. Translating gives CSATSGRVETQYF.

V usage is TRBV7-9 and J usage is TRBJ2-3; a possible D gene is TRBD1 (6 bases). Trimming took 11 bases from V and 2 from J, leaving 17 bases between them. Germline V lookup: CDR1 SEHNR, CDR2 FQNEAQ (reference sequence). The CDR3 is 14 amino acids. The CDR3 bases are TGTGCCGACCGGCCGGACAGTAACACAGATACGCAGTATTTT. This codes for CADRPDSNTDTQYF. Combining the CDR3 with reference TRBV7-9 and TRBJ2-3 gives the whole variable domain DTGVSQNPRHKITKRGQNVTFRCDPISEHNRLYWYRQTLGQGPEFLTYFQNEAQLEKSRLLSDRFSAERPKGSFSTLEIQRTEQGDSAMYLCADRPDSNTDTQYFGPGTRLTVL.